This T cell receptor beta chain is from a study of T cells in Graves' hyperthyroidism and ophthalmopathy. Looking at the study overall: Peripheral blood was drawn at first diagnosis, prior to all treatment.

The V gene's germline CDR1 is SGHRS and CDR2 YFSETQ. The CDR3 consists of 12 residues. Cells are PBMCs isolated from roughly 10 ml of fresh blood. About this clonotype: One junction end disagrees with the germline gene, perhaps due to a read error.

Authors of the study amplified TCR beta CDR3 regions from RNA transcripts. HTBI primers drove first-round RT-PCR of the TCR CDR3. Using its own MiXCR run on the multiplex PCR reads, TCRdb lists one record per CDR3 protein. The data hold around 800,000 distinct CDR3 sequences, with 35% to 45% observed a single time. Sequenced sample: blood. The V and J genes are TRBV5-1 and TRBJ1-1, with 7 bases lining up with TRBD1. The TCR comes from a man between 18 and 35 years old with Graves' hyperthyroidism. CDR3: CASRGENTEAFF. The CDR3 DNA follows: TGTGCCAGCAGGGGGGAGAACACTGAAGCTTTCTTT.